This note documents a single T cell receptor (beta chain) sequence. V shed 0 bases and J 8 bases; nucleotides not matched to a gene: 8. The length of the CDR3 is 15 residues. Germline loops: CDR1 DFQATT, CDR2 SNEGSKA (reference sequence). This entry comes from a study of T-cell reconstitution after alpha-beta-depleted transplantation in children. The TCRbeta library incorporated unique molecular identifiers. TCRdb reanalysed the PCR reads using MiXCR and keeps one entry per CDR3 protein. The sample includes approximately 390,000 distinct CDR3 sequences, roughly 10% of them seen just once. V is TRBV20-1 and J is TRBJ2-1; 9 bases match TRBD2. The sequence derives from a human donor who donated a stem cell graft to a child with acute myeloid leukemia. The material sequenced was PBMCs from the stem cell graft donor, taken from the stem cell graft. The CDR3 region is CSARDRERGAHEQFF. The CDR3 nucleotides are TGCAGTGCTAGAGATAGGGAGCGGGGGGCGCATGAGCAGTTCTTC.